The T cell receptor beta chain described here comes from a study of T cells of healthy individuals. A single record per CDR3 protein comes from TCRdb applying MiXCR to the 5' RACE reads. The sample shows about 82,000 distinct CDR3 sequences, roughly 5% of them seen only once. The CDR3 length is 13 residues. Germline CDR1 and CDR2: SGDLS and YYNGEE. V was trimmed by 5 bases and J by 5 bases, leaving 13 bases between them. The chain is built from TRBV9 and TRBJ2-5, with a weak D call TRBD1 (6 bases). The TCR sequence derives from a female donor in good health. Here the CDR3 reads CASSTGSGETQYF. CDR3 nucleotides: TGTGCCAGCAGTACAGGGTCAGGGGAGACCCAGTACTTC.